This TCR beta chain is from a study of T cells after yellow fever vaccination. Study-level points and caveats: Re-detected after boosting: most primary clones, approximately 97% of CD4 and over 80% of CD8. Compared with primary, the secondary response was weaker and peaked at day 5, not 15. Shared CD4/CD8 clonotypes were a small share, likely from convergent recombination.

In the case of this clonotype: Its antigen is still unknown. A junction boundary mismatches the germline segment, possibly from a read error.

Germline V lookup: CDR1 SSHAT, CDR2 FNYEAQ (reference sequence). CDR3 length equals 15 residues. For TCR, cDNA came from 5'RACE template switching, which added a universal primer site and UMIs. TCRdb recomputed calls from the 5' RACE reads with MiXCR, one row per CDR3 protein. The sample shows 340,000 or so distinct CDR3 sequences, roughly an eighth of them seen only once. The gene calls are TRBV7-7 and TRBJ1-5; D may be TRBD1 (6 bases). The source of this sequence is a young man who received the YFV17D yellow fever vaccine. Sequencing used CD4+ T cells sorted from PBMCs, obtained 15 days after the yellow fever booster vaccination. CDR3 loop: CASTTTGSREGPQHF. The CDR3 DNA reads TGTGCTAGCACCACGACAGGCTCTCGAGAAGGTCCCCAGCATTTT.